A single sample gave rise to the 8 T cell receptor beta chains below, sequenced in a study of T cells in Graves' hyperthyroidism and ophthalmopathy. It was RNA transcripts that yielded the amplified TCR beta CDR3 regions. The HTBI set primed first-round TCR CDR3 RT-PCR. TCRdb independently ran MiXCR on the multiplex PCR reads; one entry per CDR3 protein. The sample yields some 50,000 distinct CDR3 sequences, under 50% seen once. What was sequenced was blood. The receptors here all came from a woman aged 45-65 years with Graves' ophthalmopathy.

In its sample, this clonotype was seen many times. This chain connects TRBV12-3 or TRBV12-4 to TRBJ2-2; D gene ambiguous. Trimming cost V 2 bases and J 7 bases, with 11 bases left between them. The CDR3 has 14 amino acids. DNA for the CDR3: TGTGCCAGCAGTTTAAGGGCGTACAGCGGGGAGCTGTTTTTT. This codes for CASSLRAYSGELFF.

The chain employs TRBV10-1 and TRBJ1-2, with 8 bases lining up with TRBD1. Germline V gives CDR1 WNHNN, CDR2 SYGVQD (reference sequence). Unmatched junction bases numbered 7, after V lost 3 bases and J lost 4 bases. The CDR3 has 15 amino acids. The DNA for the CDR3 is TGCGCCAGCAGTGAAGGCGGGACAGGTACCTATGGCTACACCTTC. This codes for CASSEGGTGTYGYTF.

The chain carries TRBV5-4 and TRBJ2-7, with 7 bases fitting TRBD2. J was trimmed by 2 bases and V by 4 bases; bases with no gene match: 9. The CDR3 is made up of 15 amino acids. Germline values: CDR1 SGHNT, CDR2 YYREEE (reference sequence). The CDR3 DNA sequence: TGTGCCAGCAGCGGATCTCAGCGGGGCCCCTACGAGCAGTACTTC. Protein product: CASSGSQRGPYEQYF.

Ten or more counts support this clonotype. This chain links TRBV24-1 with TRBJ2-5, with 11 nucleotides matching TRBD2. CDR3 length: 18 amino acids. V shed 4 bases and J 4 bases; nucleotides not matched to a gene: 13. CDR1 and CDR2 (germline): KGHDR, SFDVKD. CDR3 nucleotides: TGTGCCACCAGTGACCTGGCCGGACTAGCGGGCGGAGTAGAGACCCAGTACTTC. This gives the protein CATSDLAGLAGGVETQYF.

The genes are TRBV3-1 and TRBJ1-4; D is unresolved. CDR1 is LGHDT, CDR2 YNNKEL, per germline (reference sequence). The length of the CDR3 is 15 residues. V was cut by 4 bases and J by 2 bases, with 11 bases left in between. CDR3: CASSPSVGTNEKLFF. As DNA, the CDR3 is TGTGCCAGCAGCCCCTCGGTGGGCACTAATGAAAAACTGTTTTTT.

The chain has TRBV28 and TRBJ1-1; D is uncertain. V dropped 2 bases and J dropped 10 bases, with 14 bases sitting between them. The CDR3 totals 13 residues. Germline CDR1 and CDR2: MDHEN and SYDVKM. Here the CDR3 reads CASSLQAGPRAFF. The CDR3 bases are TGTGCCAGCAGTTTACAGGCGGGTCCGAGAGCTTTCTTT. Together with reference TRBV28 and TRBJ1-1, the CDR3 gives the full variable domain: DVKVTQSSRYLVKRTGEKVFLECVQDMDHENMFWYRQDPGLGLRLIYFSYDVKMKEKGDIPEGYSVSREKKERFSLILESASTNQTSMYLCASSLQAGPRAFFGQGTRLTVV.

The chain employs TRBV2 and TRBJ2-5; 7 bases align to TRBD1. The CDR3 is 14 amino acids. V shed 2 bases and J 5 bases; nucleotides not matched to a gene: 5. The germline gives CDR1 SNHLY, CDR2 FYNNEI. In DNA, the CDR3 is TGTGCCAGCAGTGAATACAGGGGAAGGGAGACCCAGTACTTC. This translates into CASSEYRGRETQYF.

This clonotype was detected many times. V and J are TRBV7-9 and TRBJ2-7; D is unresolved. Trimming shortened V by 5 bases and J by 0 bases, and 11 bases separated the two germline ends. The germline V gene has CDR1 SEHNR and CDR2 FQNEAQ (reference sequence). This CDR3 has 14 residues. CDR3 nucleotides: TGTGCCAGCAGCACCGGGTCCAACTCCTACGAGCAGTACTTC. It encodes CASSTGSNSYEQYF.